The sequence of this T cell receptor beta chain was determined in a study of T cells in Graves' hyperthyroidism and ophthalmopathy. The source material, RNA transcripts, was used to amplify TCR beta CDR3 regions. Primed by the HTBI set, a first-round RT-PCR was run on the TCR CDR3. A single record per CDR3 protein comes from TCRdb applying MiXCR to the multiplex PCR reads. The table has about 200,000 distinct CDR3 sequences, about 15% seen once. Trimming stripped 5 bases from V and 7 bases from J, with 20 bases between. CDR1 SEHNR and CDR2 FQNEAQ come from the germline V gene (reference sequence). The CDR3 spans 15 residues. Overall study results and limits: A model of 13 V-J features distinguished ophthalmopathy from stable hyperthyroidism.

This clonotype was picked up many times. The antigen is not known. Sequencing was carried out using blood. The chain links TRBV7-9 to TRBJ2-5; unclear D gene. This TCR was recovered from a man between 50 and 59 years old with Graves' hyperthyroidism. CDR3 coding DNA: TGTGCCAGCAGCGCTCGCTGGGCTGAAGGCGGGACCCAGTACTTC. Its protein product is CASSARWAEGGTQYF.